This T cell receptor beta chain was recovered during a study of cytomegalovirus exposure and HLA in healthy donors. The CDR3 has 13 amino acids. The V gene's germline CDR1 is SEHNR and CDR2 FQNEAQ (reference sequence). Trimming took 2 bases from V and 8 from J; bases not matched to a gene: 3. Assay used: immunoSEQ multiplex PCR; TCRdb lists only in-frame clones, some missing. Of about 360,000 clones in the sample, more than 80% are singletons; the top ten hold roughly 0.83%. The chain recombines TRBV7-9 with TRBJ1-2; TRBD1 matches 9 bases. Sample: PBMCs. This TCR was sampled from a woman between 18 and 30 years old in good health and CMV-seronegative. This CDR3 is CASSLTGQGGYTF. The DNA of the CDR3 is TGTGCCAGCAGCTTAACGGGACAGGGCGGCTACACCTTC.